The clone carrying this TCR beta chain was seen more than once but under ten times. Original data processing: The authors estimated nucleated cell counts from reference gene primer amplification. Assay: immunoSEQ multiplex PCR; the TCRdb copy retains only in-frame clones and omits some. V and J calls and clone size are given by that table; D and trimming were obtained from the DNA. The data contain a few hundred thousand clones, roughly 89% of them singletons. Germline CDR1 is KGHSH and CDR2 is LQKENI. The V and J ends lost 8 bases and 3 bases respectively, with 12 bases between them. There are 13 residues in the CDR3. This entry comes from a study of blood T cell repertoires in COVID-19. Study-level background: COVID-19 samples from acute and convalescent phases originated in the United States, Italy and Spain. PBMCs, B-cell-depleted T cells, or T cells provided the cDNA or gDNA that made up the material.

This receptor was obtained from a middle-aged woman who had recovered from COVID-19. The sample comprised peripheral blood. The gene calls are TRBV18 and TRBJ2-3; D not resolved. The CDR3 spells CASGSRATDTQYF. CDR3 nucleotide sequence: TGTGCCAGCGGTTCCCGAGCGACAGATACGCAGTATTTT.